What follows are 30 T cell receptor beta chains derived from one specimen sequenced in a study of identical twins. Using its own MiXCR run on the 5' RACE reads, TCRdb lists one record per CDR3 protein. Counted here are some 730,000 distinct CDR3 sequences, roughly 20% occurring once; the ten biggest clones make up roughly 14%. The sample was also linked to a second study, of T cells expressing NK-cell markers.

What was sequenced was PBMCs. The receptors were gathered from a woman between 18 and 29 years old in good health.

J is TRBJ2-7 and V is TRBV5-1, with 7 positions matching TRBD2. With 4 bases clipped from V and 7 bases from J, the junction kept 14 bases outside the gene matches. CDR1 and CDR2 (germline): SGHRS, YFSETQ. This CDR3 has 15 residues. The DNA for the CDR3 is TGCGCCAGCAGCCAGATGCCTAGCGGTGCGGGGGAGCAGTACTTC. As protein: CASSQMPSGAGEQYF.

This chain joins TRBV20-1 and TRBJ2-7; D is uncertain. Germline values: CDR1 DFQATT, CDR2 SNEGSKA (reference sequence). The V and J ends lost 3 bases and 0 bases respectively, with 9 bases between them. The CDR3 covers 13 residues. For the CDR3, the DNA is TGCAGTGCTAGTAAGGACGGCTCCTACGAGCAGTACTTC. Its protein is CSASKDGSYEQYF.

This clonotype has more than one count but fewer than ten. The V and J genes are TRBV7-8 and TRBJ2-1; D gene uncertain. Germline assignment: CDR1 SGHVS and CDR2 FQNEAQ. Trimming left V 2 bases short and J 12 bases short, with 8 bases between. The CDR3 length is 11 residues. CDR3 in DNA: TGTGCCAGCAGCTTACATCTCTGGCAGTTCTTC. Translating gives CASSLHLWQFF.

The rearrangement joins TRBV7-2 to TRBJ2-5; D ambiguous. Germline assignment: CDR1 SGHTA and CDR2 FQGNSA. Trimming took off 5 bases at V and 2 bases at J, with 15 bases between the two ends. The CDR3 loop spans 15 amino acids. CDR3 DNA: TGTGCCAGCAGCGTCGGGCCCCACCGACAAGAGACCCAGTACTTC. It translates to CASSVGPHRQETQYF.

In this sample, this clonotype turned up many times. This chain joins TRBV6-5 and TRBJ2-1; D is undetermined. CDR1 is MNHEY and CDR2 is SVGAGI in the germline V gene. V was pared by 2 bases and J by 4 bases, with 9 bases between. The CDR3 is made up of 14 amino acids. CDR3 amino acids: CASSYKVVYNEQFF. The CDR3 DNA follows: TGTGCCAGCAGTTACAAGGTGGTATACAATGAGCAGTTCTTC.

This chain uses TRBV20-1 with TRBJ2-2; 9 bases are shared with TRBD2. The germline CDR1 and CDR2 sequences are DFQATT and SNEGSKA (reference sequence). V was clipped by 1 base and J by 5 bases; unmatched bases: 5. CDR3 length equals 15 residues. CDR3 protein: CSARVSGSDTGELFF. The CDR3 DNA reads TGCAGTGCTAGAGTTAGCGGGAGCGATACCGGGGAGCTGTTTTTT.

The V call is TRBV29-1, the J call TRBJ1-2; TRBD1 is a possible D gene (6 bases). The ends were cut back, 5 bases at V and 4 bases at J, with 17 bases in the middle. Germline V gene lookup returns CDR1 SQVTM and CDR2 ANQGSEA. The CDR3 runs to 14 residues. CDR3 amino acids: CSVSAPQGTYGYTF. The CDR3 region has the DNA TGCAGCGTTTCCGCCCCCCAGGGGACCTATGGCTACACCTTC.

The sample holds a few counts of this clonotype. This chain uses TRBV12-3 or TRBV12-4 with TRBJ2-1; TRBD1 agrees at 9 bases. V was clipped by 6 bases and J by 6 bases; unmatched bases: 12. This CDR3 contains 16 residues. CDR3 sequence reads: CASSKRGTGLSNEQFF. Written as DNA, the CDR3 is TGTGCCAGCAGCAAGCGTGGGACAGGGTTGTCCAATGAGCAGTTCTTC.

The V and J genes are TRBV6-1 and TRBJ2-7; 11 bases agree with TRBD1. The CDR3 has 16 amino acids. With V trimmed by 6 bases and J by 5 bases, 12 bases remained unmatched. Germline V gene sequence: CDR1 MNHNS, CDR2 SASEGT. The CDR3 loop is CASSRTRTGGVDEQYF. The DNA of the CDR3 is TGTGCCAGCAGCCGCACCCGGACAGGGGGCGTTGACGAGCAGTACTTC.

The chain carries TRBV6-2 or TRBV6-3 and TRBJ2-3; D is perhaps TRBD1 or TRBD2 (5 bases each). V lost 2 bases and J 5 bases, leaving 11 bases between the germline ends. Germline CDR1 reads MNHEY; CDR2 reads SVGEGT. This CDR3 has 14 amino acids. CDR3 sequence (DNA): TGTGCCAGCAGTTACGGGACGATCAGAGATACGCAGTATTTT. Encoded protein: CASSYGTIRDTQYF.

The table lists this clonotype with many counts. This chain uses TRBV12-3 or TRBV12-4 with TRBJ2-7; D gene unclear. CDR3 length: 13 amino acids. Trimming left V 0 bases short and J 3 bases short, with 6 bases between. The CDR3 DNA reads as TGTGCCAGCAGTTTAGCGCAAAGCTACGAGCAGTACTTC. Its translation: CASSLAQSYEQYF.

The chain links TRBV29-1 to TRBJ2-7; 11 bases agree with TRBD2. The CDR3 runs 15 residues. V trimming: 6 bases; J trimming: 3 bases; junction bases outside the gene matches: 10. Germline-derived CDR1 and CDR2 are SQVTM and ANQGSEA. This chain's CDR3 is CSVRGLGLAVYEQYF. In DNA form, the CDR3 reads TGCAGCGTCAGGGGCCTGGGACTAGCGGTCTACGAGCAGTACTTC.

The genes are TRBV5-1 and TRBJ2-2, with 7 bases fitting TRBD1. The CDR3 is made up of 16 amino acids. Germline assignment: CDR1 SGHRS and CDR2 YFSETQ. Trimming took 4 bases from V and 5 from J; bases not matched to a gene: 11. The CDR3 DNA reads TGCGCCAGCAGCCCGGCGACAGGGAGAGTAACCGGGGAGCTGTTTTTT. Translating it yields CASSPATGRVTGELFF. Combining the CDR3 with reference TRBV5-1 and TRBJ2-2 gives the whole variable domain KAGVTQTPRYLIKTRGQQVTLSCSPISGHRSVSWYQQTPGQGLQFLFEYFSETQRNKGNFPGRFSGRQFSNSRSEMNVSTLELGDSALYLCASSPATGRVTGELFFGEGSRLTVL.

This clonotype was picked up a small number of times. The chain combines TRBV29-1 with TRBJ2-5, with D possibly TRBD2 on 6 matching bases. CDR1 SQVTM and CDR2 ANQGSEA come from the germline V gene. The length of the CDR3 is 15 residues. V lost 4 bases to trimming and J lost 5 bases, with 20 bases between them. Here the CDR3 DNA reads TGCAGCGTTGTAGGGGACGACGTAGGGAGGGAGACCCAGTACTTC. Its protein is CSVVGDDVGRETQYF.

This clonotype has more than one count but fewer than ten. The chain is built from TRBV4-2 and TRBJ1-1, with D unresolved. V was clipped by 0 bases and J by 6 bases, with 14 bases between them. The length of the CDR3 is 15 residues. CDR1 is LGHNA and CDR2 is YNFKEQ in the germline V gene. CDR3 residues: CASSQDRRQESEAFF. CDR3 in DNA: TGTGCCAGCAGCCAAGATCGCCGGCAGGAATCTGAAGCTTTCTTT.

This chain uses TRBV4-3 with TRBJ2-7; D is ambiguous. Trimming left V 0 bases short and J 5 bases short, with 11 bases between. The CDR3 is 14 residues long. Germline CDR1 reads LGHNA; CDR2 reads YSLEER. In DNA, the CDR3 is TGCGCCAGCAGCCAAGATCTGGCCCCGGACGAGCAGTACTTC. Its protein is CASSQDLAPDEQYF.

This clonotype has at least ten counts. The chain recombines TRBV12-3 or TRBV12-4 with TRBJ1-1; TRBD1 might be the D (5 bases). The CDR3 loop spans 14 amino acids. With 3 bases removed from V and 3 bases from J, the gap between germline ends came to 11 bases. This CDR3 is CASSFRVRDTEAFF. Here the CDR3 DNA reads TGTGCCAGCAGTTTCAGGGTCAGGGACACTGAAGCTTTCTTT.

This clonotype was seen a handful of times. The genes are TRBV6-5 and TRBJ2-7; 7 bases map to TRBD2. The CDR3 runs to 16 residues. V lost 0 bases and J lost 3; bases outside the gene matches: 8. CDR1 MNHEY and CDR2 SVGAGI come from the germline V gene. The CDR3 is CASSYSMGGVGYEQYF. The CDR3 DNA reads TGTGCCAGCAGTTACTCGATGGGAGGGGTAGGCTACGAGCAGTACTTC.

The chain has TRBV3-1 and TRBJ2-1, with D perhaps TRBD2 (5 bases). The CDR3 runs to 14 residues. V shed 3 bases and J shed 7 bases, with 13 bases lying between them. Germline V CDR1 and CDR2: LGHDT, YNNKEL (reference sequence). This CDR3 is CASSQLSRLNEQFF. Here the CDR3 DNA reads TGTGCCAGCAGCCAGTTATCCCGACTAAATGAGCAGTTCTTC.

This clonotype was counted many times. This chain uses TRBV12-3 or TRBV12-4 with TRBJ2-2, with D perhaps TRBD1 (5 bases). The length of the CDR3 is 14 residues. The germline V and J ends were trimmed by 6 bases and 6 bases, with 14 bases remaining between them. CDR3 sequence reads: CASRQPAGPGELFF. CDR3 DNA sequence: TGTGCCAGCAGGCAACCTGCAGGGCCCGGGGAGCTGTTTTTT.

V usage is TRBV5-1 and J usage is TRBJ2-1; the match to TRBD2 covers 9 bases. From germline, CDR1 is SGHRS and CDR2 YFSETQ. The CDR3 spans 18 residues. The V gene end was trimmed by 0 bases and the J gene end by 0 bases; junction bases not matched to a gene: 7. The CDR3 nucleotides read TGCGCCAGCAGCTTGGAGGCCCTAGCGGGGAGCTCCTACAATGAGCAGTTCTTC. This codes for CASSLEALAGSSYNEQFF. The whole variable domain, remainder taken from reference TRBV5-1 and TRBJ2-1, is KAGVTQTPRYLIKTRGQQVTLSCSPISGHRSVSWYQQTPGQGLQFLFEYFSETQRNKGNFPGRFSGRQFSNSRSEMNVSTLELGDSALYLCASSLEALAGSSYNEQFFGPGTRLTVL.

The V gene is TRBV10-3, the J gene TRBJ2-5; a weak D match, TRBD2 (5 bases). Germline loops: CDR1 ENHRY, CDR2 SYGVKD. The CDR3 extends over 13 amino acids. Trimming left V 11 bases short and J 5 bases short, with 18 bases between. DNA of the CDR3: TGTGCCGCCCGGGCGCGGAGGCGGGAGACCCAGTACTTC. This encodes CAARARRRETQYF.

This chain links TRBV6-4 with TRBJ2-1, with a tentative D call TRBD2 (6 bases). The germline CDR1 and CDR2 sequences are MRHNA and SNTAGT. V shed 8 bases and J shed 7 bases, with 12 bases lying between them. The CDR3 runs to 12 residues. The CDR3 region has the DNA TGTGCCAGCGGGTGGGGAGGAAATGAGCAGTTCTTC. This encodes CASGWGGNEQFF.

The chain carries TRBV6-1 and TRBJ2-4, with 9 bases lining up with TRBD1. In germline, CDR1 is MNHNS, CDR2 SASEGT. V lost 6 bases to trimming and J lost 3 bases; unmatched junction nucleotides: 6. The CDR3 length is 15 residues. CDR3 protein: CASSMTGGLKNIQYF. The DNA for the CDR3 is TGTGCCAGCAGCATGACAGGGGGTCTCAAAAACATTCAGTACTTC.

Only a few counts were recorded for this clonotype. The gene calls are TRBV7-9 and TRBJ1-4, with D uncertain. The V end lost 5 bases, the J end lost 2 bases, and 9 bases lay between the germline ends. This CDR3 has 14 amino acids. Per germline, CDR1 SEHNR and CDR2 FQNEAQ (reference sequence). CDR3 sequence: CASSPQGTNEKLFF. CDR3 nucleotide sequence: TGTGCCAGCAGCCCCCAAGGGACTAATGAAAAACTGTTTTTT. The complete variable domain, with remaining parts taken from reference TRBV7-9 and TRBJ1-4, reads DTGVSQNPRHKITKRGQNVTFRCDPISEHNRLYWYRQTLGQGPEFLTYFQNEAQLEKSRLLSDRFSAERPKGSFSTLEIQRTEQGDSAMYLCASSPQGTNEKLFFGSGTQLSVL.

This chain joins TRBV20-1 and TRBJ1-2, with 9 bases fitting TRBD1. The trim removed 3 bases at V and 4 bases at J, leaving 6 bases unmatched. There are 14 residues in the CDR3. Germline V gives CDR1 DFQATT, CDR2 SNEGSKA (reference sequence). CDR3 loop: CSARGTGHGYGYTF. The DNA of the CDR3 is TGCAGTGCTAGGGGGACAGGGCACGGCTATGGCTACACCTTC.

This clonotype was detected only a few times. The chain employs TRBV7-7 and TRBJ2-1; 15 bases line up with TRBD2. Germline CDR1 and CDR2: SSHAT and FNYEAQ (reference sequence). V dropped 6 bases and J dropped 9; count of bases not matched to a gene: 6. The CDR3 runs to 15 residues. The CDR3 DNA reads TGTGCCAGCAGGTCGGGACTAGCGGGAGGACGTGAGCAGTTCTTC. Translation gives CASRSGLAGGREQFF.

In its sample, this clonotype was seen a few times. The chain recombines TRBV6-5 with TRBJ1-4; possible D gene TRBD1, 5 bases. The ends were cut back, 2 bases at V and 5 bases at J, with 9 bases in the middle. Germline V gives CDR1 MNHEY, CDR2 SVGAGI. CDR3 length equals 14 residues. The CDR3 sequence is CASSYDSVNEKLFF. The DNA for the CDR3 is TGTGCCAGCAGTTACGACAGCGTAAATGAAAAACTGTTTTTT.

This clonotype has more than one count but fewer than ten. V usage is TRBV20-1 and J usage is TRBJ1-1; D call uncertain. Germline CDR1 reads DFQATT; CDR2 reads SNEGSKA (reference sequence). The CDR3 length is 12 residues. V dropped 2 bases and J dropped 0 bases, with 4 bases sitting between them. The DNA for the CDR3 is TGCAGTGCTAGAAAAGTGAACACTGAAGCTTTCTTT. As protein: CSARKVNTEAFF.

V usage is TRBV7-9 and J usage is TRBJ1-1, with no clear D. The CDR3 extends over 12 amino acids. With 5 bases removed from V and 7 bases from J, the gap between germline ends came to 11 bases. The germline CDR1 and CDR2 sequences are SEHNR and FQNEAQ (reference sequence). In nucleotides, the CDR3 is TGTGCCAGCAGCCAACCAGCGGGTGAAGCTTTCTTT. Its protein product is CASSQPAGEAFF.